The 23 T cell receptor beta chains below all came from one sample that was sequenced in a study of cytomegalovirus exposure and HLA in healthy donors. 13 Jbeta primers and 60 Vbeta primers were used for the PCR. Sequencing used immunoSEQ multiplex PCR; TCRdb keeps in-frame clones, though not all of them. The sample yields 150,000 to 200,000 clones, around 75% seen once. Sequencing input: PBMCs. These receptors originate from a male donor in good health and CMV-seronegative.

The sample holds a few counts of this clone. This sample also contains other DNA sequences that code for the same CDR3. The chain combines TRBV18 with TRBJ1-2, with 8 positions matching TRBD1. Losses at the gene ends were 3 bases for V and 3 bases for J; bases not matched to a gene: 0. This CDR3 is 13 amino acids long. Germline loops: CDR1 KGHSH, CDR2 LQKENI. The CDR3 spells CASSPGQDYGYTF. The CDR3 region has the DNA TGTGCCAGCTCACCGGGACAGGACTATGGCTACACCTTC.

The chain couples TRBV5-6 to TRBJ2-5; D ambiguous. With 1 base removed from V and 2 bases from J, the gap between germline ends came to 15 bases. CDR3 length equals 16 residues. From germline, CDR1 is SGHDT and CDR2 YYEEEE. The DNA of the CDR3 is TGTGCCAGCAGCTTGCAAGAGCGATTGGGTCAAGAGACCCAGTACTTC. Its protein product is CASSLQERLGQETQYF.

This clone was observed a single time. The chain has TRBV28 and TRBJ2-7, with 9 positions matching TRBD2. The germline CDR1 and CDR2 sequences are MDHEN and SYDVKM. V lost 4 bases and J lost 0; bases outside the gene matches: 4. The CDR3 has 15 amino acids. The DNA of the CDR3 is TGTGCCAGCAGTTCCAGTAGCGGGAGCTCCTACGAGCAGTACTTC. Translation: CASSSSSGSSYEQYF.

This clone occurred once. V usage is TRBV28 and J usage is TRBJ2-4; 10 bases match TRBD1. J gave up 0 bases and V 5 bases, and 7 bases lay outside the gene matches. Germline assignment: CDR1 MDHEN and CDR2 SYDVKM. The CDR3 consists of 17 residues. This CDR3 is CASSPDRGILAKNIQYF. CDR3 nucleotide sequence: TGTGCCAGCAGTCCGGACAGGGGGATCTTAGCCAAAAACATTCAGTACTTC.

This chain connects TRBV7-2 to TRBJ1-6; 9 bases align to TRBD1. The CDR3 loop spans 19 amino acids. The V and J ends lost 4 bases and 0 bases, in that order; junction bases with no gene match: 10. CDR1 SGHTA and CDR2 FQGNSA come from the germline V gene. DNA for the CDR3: TGTGCCAGCAGCTCCGGACGAGCGACAGGGGGCTCCTATAATTCACCCCTCCACTTT. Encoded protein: CASSSGRATGGSYNSPLHF.

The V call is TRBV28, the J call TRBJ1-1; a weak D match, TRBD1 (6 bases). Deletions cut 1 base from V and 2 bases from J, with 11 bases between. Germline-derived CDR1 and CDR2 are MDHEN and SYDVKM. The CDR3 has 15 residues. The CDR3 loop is CASSLSSGGNTEAFF. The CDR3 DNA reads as TGTGCCAGCAGTTTATCGTCGGGGGGCAACACTGAAGCTTTCTTT.

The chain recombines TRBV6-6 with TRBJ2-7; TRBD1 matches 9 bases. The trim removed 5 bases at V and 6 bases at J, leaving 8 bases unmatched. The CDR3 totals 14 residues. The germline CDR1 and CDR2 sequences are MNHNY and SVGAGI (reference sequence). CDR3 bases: TGTGCCAGCAGTCCTCCGGGACAGGGATCCGAGCAGTACTTC. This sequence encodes CASSPPGQGSEQYF.

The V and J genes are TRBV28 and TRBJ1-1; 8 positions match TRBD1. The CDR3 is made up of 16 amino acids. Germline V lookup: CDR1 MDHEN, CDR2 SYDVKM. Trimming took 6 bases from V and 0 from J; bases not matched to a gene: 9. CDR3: CASSTPGTGMNTEAFF. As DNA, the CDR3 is TGTGCCAGCAGCACCCCCGGGACAGGTATGAACACTGAAGCTTTCTTT.

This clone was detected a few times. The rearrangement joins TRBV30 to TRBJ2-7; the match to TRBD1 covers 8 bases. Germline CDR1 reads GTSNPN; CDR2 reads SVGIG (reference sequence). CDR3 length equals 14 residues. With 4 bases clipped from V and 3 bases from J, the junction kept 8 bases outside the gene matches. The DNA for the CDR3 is TGTGCCTGGACTCCCCGGGACAGGATCTACGAGCAGTACTTC. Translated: CAWTPRDRIYEQYF.

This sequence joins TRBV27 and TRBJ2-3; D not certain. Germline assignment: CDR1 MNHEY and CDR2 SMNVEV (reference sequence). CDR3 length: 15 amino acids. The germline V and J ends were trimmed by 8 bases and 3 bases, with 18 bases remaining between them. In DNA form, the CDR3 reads TGTGCCAGCGACCCCCTGGGCCCAGTTACAGATACGCAGTATTTT. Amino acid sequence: CASDPLGPVTDTQYF.

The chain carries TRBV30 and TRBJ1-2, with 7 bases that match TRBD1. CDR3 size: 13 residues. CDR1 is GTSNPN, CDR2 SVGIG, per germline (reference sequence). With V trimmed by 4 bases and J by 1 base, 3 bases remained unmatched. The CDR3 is CAWNRGRNYGYTF. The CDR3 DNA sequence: TGTGCCTGGAACAGGGGCCGTAACTATGGCTACACCTTC.

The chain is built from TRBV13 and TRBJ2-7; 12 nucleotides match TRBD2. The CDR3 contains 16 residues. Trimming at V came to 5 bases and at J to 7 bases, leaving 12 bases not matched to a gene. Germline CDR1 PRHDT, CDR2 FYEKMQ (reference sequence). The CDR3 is CASSLSGTSGRREQYF. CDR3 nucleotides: TGTGCCAGCAGCCTCTCCGGAACTAGCGGGAGGAGAGAGCAGTACTTC.

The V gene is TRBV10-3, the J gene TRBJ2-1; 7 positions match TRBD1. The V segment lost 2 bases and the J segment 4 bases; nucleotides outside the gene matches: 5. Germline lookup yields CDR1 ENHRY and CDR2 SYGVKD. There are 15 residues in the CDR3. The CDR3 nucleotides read TGTGCCATCAGTGAGGCCAGGGGGTTGTACAATGAGCAGTTCTTC. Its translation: CAISEARGLYNEQFF.

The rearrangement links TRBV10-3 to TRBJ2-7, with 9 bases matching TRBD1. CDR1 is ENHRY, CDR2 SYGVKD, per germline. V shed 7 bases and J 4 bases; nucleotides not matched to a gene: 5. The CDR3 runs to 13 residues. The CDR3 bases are TGTGCCATCAATGAACAGGGGGCATACGAGCAGTACTTC. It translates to CAINEQGAYEQYF.

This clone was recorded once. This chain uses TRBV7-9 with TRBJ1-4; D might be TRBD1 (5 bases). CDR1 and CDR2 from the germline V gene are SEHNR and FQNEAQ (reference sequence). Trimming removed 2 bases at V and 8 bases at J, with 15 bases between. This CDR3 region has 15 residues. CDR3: CASSLQDRGGEKLFF. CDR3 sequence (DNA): TGTGCCAGCAGCTTACAGGACCGGGGGGGGGAAAAACTGTTTTTT.

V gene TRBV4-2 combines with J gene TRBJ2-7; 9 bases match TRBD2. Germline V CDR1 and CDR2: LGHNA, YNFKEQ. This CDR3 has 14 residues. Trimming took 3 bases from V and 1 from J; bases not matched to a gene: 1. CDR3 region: CASSQSGGSYEQYF. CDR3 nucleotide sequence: TGTGCCAGCAGCCAGAGCGGGGGGTCCTACGAGCAGTACTTC.

CDR3 sequence (DNA): TGTGCCAGTAGGTTACAGGGGGTGGCGAGCAATCAGCCCCAGCATTTT. This gives the protein CASRLQGVASNQPQHF. V is TRBV19 and J is TRBJ1-5, with 8 positions matching TRBD1. Germline trimming cut 6 bases from V and 1 base from J; bases unmatched to any gene: 8. This CDR3 is built from 16 residues. Per germline, CDR1 LNHDA and CDR2 SQIVND (reference sequence).

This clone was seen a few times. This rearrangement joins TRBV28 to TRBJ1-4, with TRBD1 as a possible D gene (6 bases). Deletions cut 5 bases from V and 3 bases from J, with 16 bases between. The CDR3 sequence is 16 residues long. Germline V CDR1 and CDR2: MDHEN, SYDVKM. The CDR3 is CASSGLTGTANEKLFF. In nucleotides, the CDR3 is TGTGCCAGCAGTGGGCTAACAGGGACGGCTAATGAAAAACTGTTTTTT.

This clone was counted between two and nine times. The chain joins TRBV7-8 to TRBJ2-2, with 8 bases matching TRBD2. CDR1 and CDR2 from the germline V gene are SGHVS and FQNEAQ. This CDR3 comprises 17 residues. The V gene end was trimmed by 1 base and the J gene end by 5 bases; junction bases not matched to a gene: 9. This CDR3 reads CASSLVVTGGSTGELFF. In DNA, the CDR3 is TGTGCCAGCAGCTTAGTTGTGACGGGAGGGAGTACCGGGGAGCTGTTTTTT. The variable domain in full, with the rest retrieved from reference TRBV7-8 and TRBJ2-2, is GAGVSQSPRYKVAKRGQDVALRCDPISGHVSLFWYQQALGQGPEFLTYFQNEAQLDKSGLPSDRFFAERPEGSVSTLKIQRTQQEDSAVYLCASSLVVTGGSTGELFFGEGSRLTVL.

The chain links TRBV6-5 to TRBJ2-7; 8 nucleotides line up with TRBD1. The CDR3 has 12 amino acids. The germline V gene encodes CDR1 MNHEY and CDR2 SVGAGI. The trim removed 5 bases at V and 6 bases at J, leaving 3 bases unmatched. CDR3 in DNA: TGTGCCAGCAGTCAAGACAGGGGCGAGCAGTACTTC. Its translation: CASSQDRGEQYF.

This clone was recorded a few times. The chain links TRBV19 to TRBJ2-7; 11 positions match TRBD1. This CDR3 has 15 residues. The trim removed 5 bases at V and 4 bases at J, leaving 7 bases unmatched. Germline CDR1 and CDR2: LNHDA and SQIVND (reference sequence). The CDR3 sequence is CASSPWTGGAYEQYF. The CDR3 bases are TGTGCCAGTAGTCCCTGGACAGGGGGCGCGTACGAGCAGTACTTC.

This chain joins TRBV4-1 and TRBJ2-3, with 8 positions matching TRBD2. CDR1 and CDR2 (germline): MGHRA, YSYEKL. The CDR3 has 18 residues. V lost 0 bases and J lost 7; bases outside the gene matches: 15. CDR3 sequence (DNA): TGCGCCAGCAGCCAAGATAGGGCGGGAGGCCCATGGGGCAATACGCAGTATTTT. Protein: CASSQDRAGGPWGNTQYF.

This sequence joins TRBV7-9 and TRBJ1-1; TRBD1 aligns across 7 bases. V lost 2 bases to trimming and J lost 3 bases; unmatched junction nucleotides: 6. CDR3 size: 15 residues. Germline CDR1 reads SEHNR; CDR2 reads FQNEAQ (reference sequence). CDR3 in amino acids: CASSLQGGGHTEAFF. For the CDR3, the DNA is TGTGCCAGCAGCTTACAGGGGGGCGGACACACTGAAGCTTTCTTT.